Below, 32 T cell receptor beta chains from the same sample are listed, as sequenced in a study of CD8+ T cells in alopecia areata. Extraction of RNA preceded its reverse transcription into cDNA, which served as the sequencing template. Profiled with immunoSEQ multiplex PCR; TCRdb holds only in-frame clones, not every one. The sample contains fewer than 250,000 clones, more than 30% of which appear only once. The treatment here: oral pan-JAK inhibitor, 5-10 mg twice daily. Material: CD4+ T cells sorted from blood, obtained between weeks 30 and 35, from a patient treated with tofacitinib. The receptors were gathered from a human donor with alopecia areata.

This chain links TRBV30 with TRBJ2-7, with 10 bases that match TRBD1. V lost 0 bases to trimming and J lost 3 bases; unmatched junction nucleotides: 2. The V gene's germline CDR1 is GTSNPN and CDR2 SVGIG (reference sequence). The CDR3 covers 14 residues. CDR3 nucleotides: TGTGCCTGGAGTGTGGGGACAGGGGTCTACGAGCAGTACTTC. Residues: CAWSVGTGVYEQYF.

The chain employs TRBV28 and TRBJ2-7; D possibly corresponds to TRBD1 (6 bases). In germline, CDR1 is MDHEN, CDR2 SYDVKM. With 6 bases removed from V and 3 bases from J, the gap between germline ends came to 18 bases. This CDR3 is 15 amino acids long. CDR3 in DNA: TGTGCCAGCAGCGGACCGGGACATCAACACTACGAGCAGTACTTC. This codes for CASSGPGHQHYEQYF.

The V call is TRBV7-2, the J call TRBJ2-7; 14 bases are a match to TRBD2. CDR1 is SGHTA and CDR2 is FQGNSA in the germline V gene. Trimming cost V 2 bases and J 3 bases; bases outside gene matches: 6. This CDR3 is built from 17 residues. The CDR3 sequence: CASSLTGTSGSSYEQYF. For the CDR3, the DNA is TGTGCCAGCAGCTTAACTGGGACTAGCGGGAGTAGCTACGAGCAGTACTTC. Full variable domain (remainder filled in from reference TRBV7-2 and TRBJ2-7): GAGVSQSPSNKVTEKGKDVELRCDPISGHTALYWYRQSLGQGLEFLIYFQGNSAPDKSGLPSDRFSAERTGGSVSTLTIQRTQQEDSAVYLCASSLTGTSGSSYEQYFGPGTRLTVT.

The rearrangement uses TRBV30 and TRBJ2-3; no clear D. The CDR3 is made up of 12 amino acids. The V gene lost 4 bases and the J gene lost 8 bases, with 13 bases spanning the gap. Germline CDR1 GTSNPN, CDR2 SVGIG (reference sequence). The CDR3 sequence is CAWTTLEPTQYF. Written as DNA, the CDR3 is TGTGCCTGGACTACGTTAGAGCCTACGCAGTATTTT.

This clone turned up a few times. The chain uses TRBV7-8 and TRBJ2-7, with 11 positions matching TRBD1. Germline loops: CDR1 SGHVS, CDR2 FQNEAQ. The CDR3 sequence is 15 residues long. The J segment lost 3 bases and the V segment lost 1 base, leaving 2 bases of the junction unmatched. This CDR3 is CASSLGGTGGYEQYF. The CDR3, as DNA: TGTGCCAGCAGCTTAGGGGGGACAGGGGGCTACGAGCAGTACTTC.

V is TRBV6-5 and J is TRBJ2-3; D gene uncertain. V was trimmed by 5 bases and J by 2 bases, leaving 14 bases between them. CDR3 length: 15 residues. Germline CDR1 and CDR2: MNHEY and SVGAGI. This chain's CDR3 is CASSPPIGSTDTQYF. Written as DNA, the CDR3 is TGTGCCAGCAGTCCCCCTATAGGCTCCACAGATACGCAGTATTTT.

The chain carries TRBV2 and TRBJ2-7, with D possibly being TRBD1 or TRBD2 (5 bases each). This CDR3 contains 13 residues. From germline, CDR1 is SNHLY and CDR2 FYNNEI. The V and J ends lost 6 bases and 7 bases respectively, with 16 bases between them. The CDR3 spells CASSAPGPGEQYF. The CDR3 DNA is TGTGCCAGCAGCGCTCCGGGGCCGGGGGAGCAGTACTTC.

The chain is built from TRBV7-3 and TRBJ2-3; D perhaps matches TRBD2 (6 bases). The CDR3 runs to 14 residues. Germline assignment: CDR1 SGHTA and CDR2 FQGTGA. The ends were cut back, 2 bases at V and 0 bases at J, with 6 bases in the middle. CDR3 protein: CASSLGTSTDTQYF. For the CDR3, the DNA is TGTGCCAGCAGCTTAGGGACTAGCACAGATACGCAGTATTTT.

This chain connects TRBV29-1 to TRBJ2-7; unclear D gene. The CDR3 has 11 amino acids. In germline, CDR1 is SQVTM, CDR2 ANQGSEA. Trimming shortened V by 0 bases and J by 4 bases, and 4 bases separated the two germline ends. CDR3 residues: CSVEDVYEQYF. The CDR3 DNA reads as TGCAGCGTTGAAGACGTTTACGAGCAGTACTTC.

This chain joins TRBV6-1 and TRBJ1-5; D might be TRBD1 (6 bases). The length of the CDR3 is 18 residues. Trimming left V 1 base short and J 6 bases short, with 22 bases between. Per germline, CDR1 MNHNS and CDR2 SASEGT. Here the CDR3 reads CASSEGKSGGRQGQPQHF. In nucleotides, the CDR3 is TGTGCCAGCAGTGAAGGGAAAAGTGGGGGGCGGCAAGGTCAGCCCCAGCATTTT.

This clone has just a few counts. This chain joins TRBV5-1 and TRBJ2-3, with 8 nucleotides matching TRBD1. CDR1 is SGHRS and CDR2 is YFSETQ in the germline V gene. CDR3 length: 17 residues. V shed 0 bases, J shed 1 base, and the junction held 7 bases outside the gene matches. The CDR3 DNA reads as TGCGCCAGCAGCTTGGCCGTCGGGACAGGAGGCACAGATACGCAGTATTTT. Amino acids: CASSLAVGTGGTDTQYF.

Regarding this clone: Other DNA sequences of this sample code for an identical CDR3. The chain is built from TRBV30 and TRBJ2-3; 7 bases agree with TRBD1. V was clipped by 2 bases and J by 1 base; unmatched bases: 6. Germline CDR1 and CDR2: GTSNPN and SVGIG (reference sequence). The CDR3 has 15 amino acids. The chain's CDR3 is CAWSPRTGRTDTQYF. As DNA, the CDR3 is TGTGCCTGGAGTCCCCGGACAGGCCGCACAGATACGCAGTATTTT.

The chain links TRBV5-6 to TRBJ2-7; D uncertain. CDR1 is SGHDT, CDR2 YYEEEE, per germline. The V gene lost 1 base and the J gene lost 3 bases, with 5 bases spanning the gap. The CDR3 runs 12 residues. Here the CDR3 DNA reads TGTGCCAGCAGCTTGACAGACTACGAGCAGTACTTC. Translated: CASSLTDYEQYF.

The chain employs TRBV11-1 and TRBJ2-1; either TRBD1 or TRBD2 may fit D (5 bases each). Germline assignment: CDR1 SGHAT and CDR2 FQDESV (reference sequence). This CDR3 has 12 residues. Between the trimmed V and J ends, which lost 7 bases and 12 bases, there was a span of 16 bases. The CDR3 DNA reads TGTGCCAGCACCAACGACCGGGACCGGCAGTTCTTC. Amino acid sequence: CASTNDRDRQFF.

The V gene is TRBV30, the J gene TRBJ1-6; D possibly corresponds to TRBD1 (5 bases). This CDR3 is built from 15 residues. V dropped 5 bases and J dropped 9 bases, with 20 bases sitting between them. The V gene's germline CDR1 is GTSNPN and CDR2 SVGIG (reference sequence). The chain's CDR3 is CAWSILGGNRSPLHF. The CDR3 nucleotides are TGTGCCTGGTCTATCTTGGGGGGGAATCGTTCACCCCTCCACTTT.

The rearrangement joins TRBV4-1 to TRBJ2-3; D is possibly TRBD1 or TRBD2 (6 bases each). Germline assignment: CDR1 MGHRA and CDR2 YSYEKL. Trimming shortened V by 4 bases and J by 8 bases, and 22 bases separated the two germline ends. The CDR3 totals 16 residues. The CDR3 DNA is TGCGCCAGCAGCCCACCCTCTAATTCTGGAGGGGGTACGCAGTATTTT. Amino acid sequence: CASSPPSNSGGGTQYF.

This sequence joins TRBV11-2 and TRBJ2-5; 8 bases align to TRBD1. The germline V gene encodes CDR1 SGHAT and CDR2 FQNNGV. V trimming: 6 bases; J trimming: 3 bases; junction bases outside the gene matches: 9. This CDR3 comprises 15 residues. The CDR3 nucleotides read TGTGCCAGCAGGCGACAGACAGGGGCTGAAGAGACCCAGTACTTC. Its protein product is CASRRQTGAEETQYF.

The chain has TRBV19 and TRBJ2-6, with D possibly called TRBD1 or TRBD2 (5 bases each). V lost 7 bases and J lost 1, with 17 bases in between. The CDR3 extends over 17 amino acids. Germline V gene lookup returns CDR1 LNHDA and CDR2 SQIVND (reference sequence). The CDR3 nucleotides are TGTGCCAGTACCACCGGGATAGGGGAATCTGGGGCCAACGTCCTGACTTTC. Protein: CASTTGIGESGANVLTF.

This clone was observed a handful of times. The rearrangement joins TRBV5-1 to TRBJ2-3, with 7 bases lining up with TRBD1. Germline V gene lookup returns CDR1 SGHRS and CDR2 YFSETQ. This CDR3 is 13 amino acids long. Trimming took 2 bases from V and 4 from J; bases not matched to a gene: 1. CDR3 DNA: TGCGCCAGCAGCTTAGGGACAGCAGATACGCAGTATTTT. It codes for CASSLGTADTQYF.

The chain has TRBV29-1 and TRBJ2-1; TRBD2 aligns across 7 bases. The CDR3 runs to 17 residues. V lost 3 bases and J lost 0; bases outside the gene matches: 11. In germline, CDR1 is SQVTM, CDR2 ANQGSEA. The CDR3 region is CSVDTPGLRSSYNEQFF. The CDR3 bases are TGCAGCGTTGATACTCCGGGACTACGGAGCTCCTACAATGAGCAGTTCTTC.

This clone was seen a few times. The rearrangement uses TRBV30 and TRBJ2-3, with TRBD2 matching over 8 bases. V was clipped by 3 bases and J by 2 bases; unmatched bases: 1. The CDR3 sequence is 13 residues long. Germline values: CDR1 GTSNPN, CDR2 SVGIG (reference sequence). Here the CDR3 DNA reads TGTGCCTGGAGGGGACTAGTCACAGATACGCAGTATTTT. Translated, it gives CAWRGLVTDTQYF.

This clone was seen once. The chain carries TRBV2 and TRBJ2-1; 8 bases are a match to TRBD1. V was clipped by 4 bases and J by 4 bases; unmatched bases: 9. CDR1 and CDR2 from the germline V gene are SNHLY and FYNNEI. The CDR3 covers 16 residues. This chain's CDR3 is CASSGGPGQVYNEQFF. The DNA for the CDR3 is TGTGCCAGCAGTGGGGGACCGGGACAGGTTTACAATGAGCAGTTCTTC.

Only a few counts were recorded for this clone. The chain employs TRBV30 and TRBJ2-1; D perhaps matches TRBD1 (6 bases). The CDR3 has 15 residues. The V end was cut by 0 bases, the J end by 6 bases, with 15 bases between. Germline CDR1 and CDR2: GTSNPN and SVGIG (reference sequence). The DNA for the CDR3 is TGTGCCTGGAGTGTAGGTAGGGGGACCCTCAATGAGCAGTTCTTC. Translated, it gives CAWSVGRGTLNEQFF.

The chain couples TRBV2 to TRBJ2-2; possible D gene TRBD1, 5 bases. V was shortened by 6 bases and J by 2 bases, with 10 bases between the two germline ends. Germline V gene sequence: CDR1 SNHLY, CDR2 FYNNEI. CDR3 length equals 14 residues. CDR3 sequence (DNA): TGTGCCAGCAGGGATGACAGAAACACCGGGGAGCTGTTTTTT. It yields the protein CASRDDRNTGELFF. The full variable domain, rest sourced from reference TRBV2 and TRBJ2-2, is EPEVTQTPSHQVTQMGQEVILRCVPISNHLYFYWYRQILGQKVEFLVSFYNNEISEKSEIFDDQFSVERPDGSNFTLKIRSTKLEDSAMYFCASRDDRNTGELFFGEGSRLTVL.

The genes are TRBV19 and TRBJ2-3; the D call may be TRBD1 or TRBD2 (8 bases each). V was trimmed by 7 bases and J by 4 bases, leaving 18 bases between them. Germline V gene lookup returns CDR1 LNHDA and CDR2 SQIVND (reference sequence). This CDR3 has 15 amino acids. This CDR3 is CASTTGGLGADTQYF. CDR3 DNA: TGTGCCAGTACCACAGGGGGACTAGGAGCAGATACGCAGTATTTT.

This clone has just a few counts. J is TRBJ1-4 and V is TRBV30; D perhaps matches TRBD1 (6 bases). The CDR3 has 12 amino acids. Trimming shortened V by 0 bases and J by 10 bases, and 9 bases separated the two germline ends. Germline-derived CDR1 and CDR2 are GTSNPN and SVGIG (reference sequence). The CDR3 loop reads CAWSVGRGKLFF. Written as DNA, the CDR3 is TGTGCCTGGAGTGTAGGCAGGGGAAAACTGTTTTTT.

This clone was found a few times. The genes are TRBV11-1 and TRBJ2-3; 7 bases agree with TRBD2. V lost 8 bases to trimming and J lost 3 bases; unmatched junction nucleotides: 8. This CDR3 spans 14 amino acids. Germline lookup yields CDR1 SGHAT and CDR2 FQDESV (reference sequence). CDR3 nucleotides: TGTGCCAGCGCGGGAGCTTCAAGTACAGATACGCAGTATTTT. It translates to CASAGASSTDTQYF. Drawing the rest from reference TRBV11-1 and TRBJ2-3, the complete variable domain is EAEVAQSPRYKITEKSQAVAFWCDPISGHATLYWYRQILGQGPELLVQFQDESVVDDSQLPKDRFSAERLKGVDSTLKIQPAELGDSAMYLCASAGASSTDTQYFGPGTRLTVL.

CDR3 loop: CASRGYENQPQHF. In DNA form, the CDR3 reads TGTGCCAGTCGTGGCTACGAGAATCAGCCCCAGCATTTT. The V call is TRBV2, the J call TRBJ1-5; D gene unclear. V was clipped by 9 bases and J by 4 bases, with 13 bases between them. The V gene's germline CDR1 is SNHLY and CDR2 FYNNEI. The CDR3 spans 13 residues.

The chain is built from TRBV7-2 and TRBJ2-7; 11 bases agree with TRBD1. Germline V lookup: CDR1 SGHTA, CDR2 FQGNSA. The CDR3 covers 15 residues. Germline trimming cut 1 base from V and 3 bases from J; bases unmatched to any gene: 2. CDR3 amino acids: CASSLGGTGGYEQYF. The DNA of the CDR3 is TGTGCCAGCAGCTTAGGGGGGACAGGGGGCTACGAGCAGTACTTC.

This clone was observed at least ten times. V is TRBV4-2 and J is TRBJ2-7; D gene ambiguous. This CDR3 contains 15 residues. Germline V gene data show CDR1 as LGHNA and CDR2 as YNFKEQ. The ends were cut back, 0 bases at V and 1 base at J, with 10 bases in the middle. As DNA, the CDR3 is TGTGCCAGCAGCCAAGAAGGCGGCCAGTCCTACGAGCAGTACTTC. It encodes CASSQEGGQSYEQYF.

J is TRBJ2-7 and V is TRBV4-1, with 11 bases lining up with TRBD2. This CDR3 is 15 amino acids long. The V gene's germline CDR1 is MGHRA and CDR2 YSYEKL. Trimming at V came to 4 bases and at J to 2 bases, leaving 4 bases not matched to a gene. Here the CDR3 reads CASSPLAGGTYEQYF. The CDR3 nucleotides are TGCGCCAGCAGCCCTCTAGCGGGAGGAACCTACGAGCAGTACTTC.

The chain recombines TRBV4-1 with TRBJ2-7, with TRBD1 matching 7 bases. After removal of 2 bases from V and 5 bases from J, the junction contained 9 bases not matched to a gene. The germline CDR1 and CDR2 sequences are MGHRA and YSYEKL. There are 15 residues in the CDR3. This CDR3 is CASSQTGTDRDEQYF. The CDR3 coding sequence is TGCGCCAGCAGCCAAACCGGGACAGATAGGGACGAGCAGTACTTC.